This is a list of T cell receptor beta chains from one sample in a study of cytomegalovirus exposure and HLA in healthy donors. Measured with immunoSEQ multiplex PCR; TCRdb has only the in-frame clones, and not every one. The table has hundreds of thousands of clones, roughly 90% seen once. The sequencing sample was made of PBMCs. These receptors came from a woman under 30 in good health and CMV-seronegative. Both conserved end residues are part of each CDR3. A D gene is named only where the DNA matches it firmly. Clone size, where shown, is once, few, many, or a class for clones that have expanded.

j_gene	abundance	v_gene	d_gene	CDR3nt	CDR3aa
TRBJ1-5	.	TRBV6-5	TRBD1	TGTGCCAGCAGATACCCGGACAGGGTCTTTTATCAGCCCCAGCATTTT	CASRYPDRVFYQPQHF
TRBJ2-7	.	TRBV7-2	.	TGTGCCAGCAGCTTAGATCAGGGGCTCTCCTACGAGCAGTACTTC	CASSLDQGLSYEQYF
TRBJ2-3	.	TRBV7-9	TRBD1	TGTGCCAGCAGCTCGGAGGGACAGGGGGGCGCAGATACGCAGTATTTT	CASSSEGQGGADTQYF
TRBJ2-7	.	TRBV6-6	.	TGTGCCAGCAGTTACTCGGAGGTCCGCTACGAGCAGTACTTC	CASSYSEVRYEQYF
TRBJ2-5	.	TRBV5-1	.	TGCGCCAGCAGCCGAGAAACGGGACTGATGGACTTC	CASSRETGLMDF
TRBJ1-2	.	TRBV6-6	TRBD1	TGTGCCAGCACCCGGGGACAGGGGGATAACTATGGCTACACCTTC	CASTRGQGDNYGYTF
TRBJ2-4	.	TRBV18	.	TGTGCCAGCTCAAACCTGGGAGCCTGGATGGCCAAAAACATTCAGTACTTC	CASSNLGAWMAKNIQYF
TRBJ2-3	.	TRBV28	TRBD1	TGTGCCAGCAGGGGGGCCTGGGACAGGCACGTGGATACGCAGTATTTT	CASRGAWDRHVDTQYF
TRBJ2-2	.	TRBV15	.	TGTGCCACCAGCCAGACCATGGGGCCGGCCGGGGAGCTGTTTTTT	CATSQTMGPAGELFF
TRBJ2-7	.	TRBV2	TRBD2	TGTGCCAGCAGTGAACAGAGCGGGAGAAACCACGAGCAGTACTTC	CASSEQSGRNHEQYF
TRBJ2-7	.	TRBV28	.	TGTGCCAGCACCTCAGTTGATACTAGCCCAACCTACGAGCAGTACTTC	CASTSVDTSPTYEQYF
TRBJ1-4	.	TRBV6-5	.	TGTGCCAGCAGTTACTATGGGACTGAGAATGAAAAACTGTTTTTT	CASSYYGTENEKLFF
TRBJ2-2	.	TRBV7-9	TRBD1	TGTGCCGGGGTACCCGGACAGGGTTTAACCGGGGAGCTGTTTTTT	CAGVPGQGLTGELFF
TRBJ2-1	.	TRBV27	TRBD2	TGTGCCAGCTCCCCTTATGCGGGAGTTTACAATGAGCAGTTCTTC	CASSPYAGVYNEQFF
TRBJ1-5	.	TRBV6-5	.	TGTGCCAGCAGTTACTCGTACGGGGTTAGACAGCCCCAGCATTTT	CASSYSYGVRQPQHF
TRBJ2-7	.	TRBV5-1	.	TGCGCCAGCAGCTTGGGCAGTTACTACGAGCAGTACTTC	CASSLGSYYEQYF
TRBJ1-2	.	TRBV18	.	TGTGCCAGCTCACCCGACAGCAACTATGGCTACACCTTC	CASSPDSNYGYTF
TRBJ2-7	.	TRBV5-6	TRBD2	TGTGCCAGCAGCTTCTGGACTAGCGGGTCCTACGAGCAGTACTTC	CASSFWTSGSYEQYF
TRBJ2-4	.	TRBV12-1	.	TGTGCCAGCAGCGGGGGGACTAGCGGGAGGGCCGACAAAAACATTCAGTACTTC	CASSGGTSGRADKNIQYF
TRBJ1-1	.	TRBV5-1	.	TGCGCCAGCAGCTTGGTACACAGGGAAGGCACTGAAGCTTTCTTT	CASSLVHREGTEAFF
TRBJ2-1	once	TRBV4-1	.	TGCGCCAGCAAAAGGGTTCGCGGGAAAGCAAGCGACAATGAGCAGTTCTTC	CASKRVRGKASDNEQFF
TRBJ2-1	.	TRBV27	.	TGTCCACGCAACAGCTCCTACAATGAGCAGTTCTTC	CPRNSSYNEQFF
TRBJ1-3	.	TRBV30	TRBD1	TGTGCCTGGAGTGCGGGACAGGGGGCAAAAGGATCTGGAAACACCATATATTTT	CAWSAGQGAKGSGNTIYF
TRBJ2-2	.	TRBV6-4	TRBD1	TGTGCCAGCAGGGAGGGACAGGGTCACACCGGGGAGCTGTTTTTT	CASREGQGHTGELFF
TRBJ1-1	.	TRBV7-9	TRBD1	TGTGCCAGCAGCTTAGCCGGGACAGGGGATACTGAAGCTTTCTTT	CASSLAGTGDTEAFF
TRBJ2-7	.	TRBV19	.	TGTGCCAGTAGTCGGGACAAAAACGAGCAGTACTTC	CASSRDKNEQYF
TRBJ1-5	.	TRBV27	TRBD1	TGTGCCAGCAGTCCCCGGGACAGCACAAGCAATCAGCCCCAGCATTTT	CASSPRDSTSNQPQHF
TRBJ1-1	once	TRBV6-6	TRBD1	TGTGCCAGCAGTTACGACAGGGGGCGAATTAAAGCTTTCTTT	CASSYDRGRIKAFF
TRBJ2-2	.	TRBV7-3	TRBD2	TGTGCCAGCTCCTCGGGGACTAGCGGGAGTGGGGAGCTGTTTTTT	CASSSGTSGSGELFF
TRBJ2-7	.	TRBV19	.	TGTGCCAGTAGGCCTAGCTCCTCTCGATACGAGCAGTACTTC	CASRPSSSRYEQYF
TRBJ2-2	.	TRBV5-1	TRBD1	TGCGCCAGCAGCTTGGAGCCAGGGGGCACCGGGGAGCTGTTTTTT	CASSLEPGGTGELFF
TRBJ1-5	.	TRBV28	TRBD1	TGTGCCAGCAGTTTCGGACAGGTTGGTCAGCCCCAGCATTTT	CASSFGQVGQPQHF
TRBJ2-7	.	TRBV5-5	.	TGTGCCAGCAGCTTGTCAGGTCAACACGAGCAGTACTTC	CASSLSGQHEQYF
TRBJ1-1	.	TRBV10-2	.	TGCGCCAGCAGTGGTCCCAACACAGGGAACACTGAAGCTTTCTTT	CASSGPNTGNTEAFF
TRBJ2-7	.	TRBV9	.	TGTGCCAGCAGCCTCCCGAGGGGGGGGGTCTACGAGCAGTACTTC	CASSLPRGGVYEQYF
TRBJ2-1	.	TRBV7-6	.	TGTGCCAGCAGCGAACAAACCAGGCCGGAGCAGTTCTTC	CASSEQTRPEQFF
TRBJ1-1	once	TRBV5-1	TRBD1	TGCGCCAGCAGCTTGGGGGACAGGAACACTGAAGCTTTCTTT	CASSLGDRNTEAFF
TRBJ1-2	once	TRBV23-1	TRBD1	TGCGCCAGCAAGTGCAGTCAGACAGGGGACTATGGCTACACCTTC	CASKCSQTGDYGYTF
TRBJ2-3	.	TRBV19	TRBD2	TGTGCCAGTAGTCCAAGACTAGCGGGGGGCCGAACAGATACGCAGTATTTT	CASSPRLAGGRTDTQYF
TRBJ2-7	.	TRBV11-3	TRBD1	TGTGCCAGCAGCTACCCCGGACAGGGAAAACGCTACGAGCAGTACTTC	CASSYPGQGKRYEQYF
TRBJ2-1	.	TRBV18	.	TGTGCCAGCTCACCCAGGAGGGGCCCGGGTAATGAGCAGTTCTTC	CASSPRRGPGNEQFF
TRBJ2-7	.	TRBV19	.	TGTGCCAGCCCGCCAGGGGCTGGCGACTCCTACGAGCAGTACTTC	CASPPGAGDSYEQYF
TRBJ2-7	.	TRBV7-2	TRBD1	TGTGCCAGCAGCTTCACGGGACAGGGGAGCTACTACGAGCAGTACTTC	CASSFTGQGSYYEQYF
TRBJ2-1	.	TRBV2	.	TGTGCCAGCAGTGAATTCGAGGGAGTGGATGAGCAGTTCTTC	CASSEFEGVDEQFF
TRBJ2-5	.	TRBV5-1	.	TGCGCCAGCAGCTTGGCCGGCCAGGGGGAGACCCAGTACTTC	CASSLAGQGETQYF
TRBJ1-2	.	TRBV28	TRBD1	TGTGCCAGCTACCCCTCCGGACAGGGCGAATACTATGGCTACACCTTC	CASYPSGQGEYYGYTF
TRBJ1-2	few	TRBV6-5	.	TGTGCCTGCTTGGACGGGGATACCGGTGGCTACACCTTC	CACLDGDTGGYTF
TRBJ2-1	.	TRBV5-4	TRBD2	TGTGCCAGCAGCCCCGGGACTAGGGAGCAGTTCTTC	CASSPGTREQFF
TRBJ1-1	.	TRBV6-1	TRBD1	TGTGCCAGCACCCCGGACAGGGCGAACACTGAAGCTTTCTTT	CASTPDRANTEAFF
TRBJ2-1	.	TRBV20-1	.	TGCAGTGCTAGAGTAGCCTACGAGCAGTTCTTC	CSARVAYEQFF
TRBJ2-4	.	TRBV6-6	.	TGTGCCAGCAGCCGCGGCGCTAGGGGAAACATTCAGTACTTC	CASSRGARGNIQYF
TRBJ2-7	.	TRBV28	.	TGTGCCAGCAGTATTTACAGGGAAGCCTACGAGCAGTACTTC	CASSIYREAYEQYF
TRBJ1-1	.	TRBV5-1	.	TGCGCCAGCAGCTTGGTCGGTCCGATCGGGGGAACTGAAGCTTTCTTT	CASSLVGPIGGTEAFF
TRBJ2-1	.	TRBV5-1	.	TGCGCCAGCAGCTTTGGGGCGGGGAGCTATGAGCAGTTCTTC	CASSFGAGSYEQFF
TRBJ1-3	.	TRBV2	.	TGTGCCAGCCGACAGCGCTCTGGAAACACCATATATTTT	CASRQRSGNTIYF
TRBJ1-5	.	TRBV10-2	.	TGCGCCAGCAGTGAACGAGCCATAACGCATCAGCCCCAGCATTTT	CASSERAITHQPQHF